This entry lists 5 T cell receptor delta chains sequenced from one sample in a study of TRDV2 sequences in healthy donors. With CATT, TCRdb re-called clones from the PCR reads. Here the sample spans about 2,200 delta-chain clones, more than 60% being singletons. The sample comprised Vd2+ gamma-delta T cells from blood. All receptors derive from a human donor in good health.

The rearrangement uses TRDV2 and TRDJ1; 11 bases map to TRDD3. The CDR3 is 16 amino acids. Losses at the gene ends were 4 bases for V and 0 bases for J; bases not matched to a gene: 6. Germline lookup yields CDR1 GEAIGNYY and CDR2 EKD. CDR3 sequence (DNA): TGTGCCTGTGATCCGTTACTGGGGGATAACACCGATAAACTCATCTTT. It is translated as CACDPLLGDNTDKLIF.

The chain is built from TRDV2 and TRDJ1; TRDD3 matches at 13 bases. J lost 0 bases, V lost 1 base, and 10 bases had no gene match. The CDR3 runs 19 residues. Germline CDR1 GEAIGNYY, CDR2 EKD. CDR3: CACDTISTGGYEDTDKLIF. Written as DNA, the CDR3 is TGTGCCTGTGACACGATATCCACTGGGGGATACGAGGACACCGATAAACTCATCTTT.

This clone was seen a few times. The chain has TRDV2 and TRDJ1, with TRDD3 matching over 7 bases. The ends lost 3 bases at V and 4 bases at J; junction bases unmatched: 22. The CDR3 extends over 19 amino acids. The germline gives CDR1 GEAIGNYY, CDR2 EKD. The CDR3 bases are TGTGCCTGTGACCCGATACTGGGGCACGATACGGAGTATGACGATAAACTCATCTTT. Its protein product is CACDPILGHDTEYDDKLIF.

The V gene is TRDV2, the J gene TRDJ1; a weak D match, TRDD3 (5 bases). V lost 3 bases, J lost 0 bases, and 13 bases lay in between. The CDR3 length is 15 residues. CDR1 is GEAIGNYY, CDR2 EKD, per germline. As DNA, the CDR3 is TGTGCCTGTGACCCCATTGGGGCTCACACCGATAAACTCATCTTT. It yields the protein CACDPIGAHTDKLIF.

V is TRDV2 and J is TRDJ1, with 10 positions matching TRDD3. Germline V gene lookup returns CDR1 GEAIGNYY and CDR2 EKD. This CDR3 spans 17 amino acids. The V gene end was trimmed by 3 bases and the J gene end by 0 bases; junction bases not matched to a gene: 9. The chain's CDR3 is CACDHMSTGGYTDKLIF. The CDR3 DNA sequence: TGTGCCTGTGACCATATGAGTACTGGGGGATACACCGATAAACTCATCTTT.